This T cell receptor beta chain came from a study of blood T cell repertoires in COVID-19. Across the study: PBMCs, B-cell-depleted T cells, or T cells were the source of the cDNA or gDNA that made up the material.

Study processing details: The authors estimated nucleated cell counts from reference gene primer amplification. Sequenced by immunoSEQ multiplex PCR; TCRdb stores in-frame clones only, minus some. From that table come the V and J calls and clone size; the DNA was used to work out D and trimming. The table records around 250,000 clones, about 87% of them present only once. The study recruited people aged roughly 18 to 89 years across roughly 25 US areas. Membership in each cohort depended on participant-reported clinical history. This CDR3 contains 15 residues. Germline V gives CDR1 LGHDT, CDR2 YNNKEL (reference sequence). The V end was cut by 2 bases, the J end by 3 bases, with 13 bases between.

The rearrangement links TRBV3-1 (or the pseudogene TRBV3-2) to TRBJ1-2, with a weak D call TRBD1 (5 bases). The receptor's source is a woman aged 30 to 39 with acute COVID-19. The sequenced sample consisted of PBMCs or T cells enriched from blood (not recorded which). CDR3 nucleotides: TGTGCCAGCAGCCAACGAAGCAGGGCTGACTATGGCTACACCTTC. Translated: CASSQRSRADYGYTF.